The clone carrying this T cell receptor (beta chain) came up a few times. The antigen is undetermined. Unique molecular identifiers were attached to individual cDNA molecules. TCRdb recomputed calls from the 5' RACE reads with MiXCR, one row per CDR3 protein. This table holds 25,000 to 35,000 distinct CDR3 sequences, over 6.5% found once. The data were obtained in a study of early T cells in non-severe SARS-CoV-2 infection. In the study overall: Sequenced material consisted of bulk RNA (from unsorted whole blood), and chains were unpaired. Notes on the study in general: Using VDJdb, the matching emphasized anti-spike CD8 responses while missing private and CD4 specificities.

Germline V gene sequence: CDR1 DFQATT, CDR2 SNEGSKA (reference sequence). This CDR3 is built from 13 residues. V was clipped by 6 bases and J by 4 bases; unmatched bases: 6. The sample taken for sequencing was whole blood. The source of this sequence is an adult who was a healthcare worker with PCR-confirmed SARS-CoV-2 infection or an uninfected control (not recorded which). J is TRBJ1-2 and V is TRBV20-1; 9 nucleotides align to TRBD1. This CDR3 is CSAPKTGGYGYTF. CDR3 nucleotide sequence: TGCAGTGCCCCCAAGACAGGGGGCTATGGCTACACCTTC.